The present entry profiles one T cell receptor (beta chain) with its context. Its cognate antigen has yet to be identified. The record originates from a study of cytomegalovirus exposure and HLA in healthy donors (dated by TCRdb to between 2016 and 2019). Regarding the research as a whole: According to an earlier analysis of several hundred of the donors, some 180 million T cells yielded 117 million unique TCR beta sequences and around 300 Gb of sequence data. About 280 gigabases of sequencing data and approximately 84 million unique TCR sequences were included in an early release covering roughly 600 HLA-typed donors. The genetic ancestry cluster associated with self-reported Caucasian donors included about 84% of the approximately 430 genotyped donors. The study aimed to test whether cataloging public T cell receptors could reveal signatures of past pathogen exposure. The study profiled the T cell repertoires of 500 to 800 subjects by immunosequencing and related them to cytomegalovirus serostatus. Along with the approximately 700-subject first cohort, a separate validation cohort of over a hundred different subjects was used. To predict cytomegalovirus infection status, the study brought together high-throughput TCR immunosequencing, statistical association of individual TCRs with disease status, and machine learning. In a later analysis, previously published TCR beta repertoires from roughly 710 donors were re-analyzed and high-resolution HLA genotyping was added so that TCR occurrence patterns could be studied. The later analysis used no new phenotypic data to find candidate immune exposures, relying instead on TCR beta sequences and their occurrence across donors. An earlier analysis of some 500 of the donors used high-throughput TCR beta sequencing to judge whether each TCR beta V gene segment behaved as functional or pseudogenic. Alongside the repertoire data, information on donor age, sex, ethnicity and CMV serostatus was compiled. A later genetic analysis used genome-wide SNP genotypes for about 65% of the roughly 700 donors, treating that subset as a discovery cohort. Every repertoire in the discovery cohort had been generated on one and the same sequencing platform. Class I and class II HLA loci were covered by the typing at four-digit resolution. The number of donors typed differed by locus, with roughly 629-640 for A, B, C, DRB1 and DQB1, roughly 550 for DQA1, over 600 for DPA1, and some 450 for DPB1. Four to six DR-DQ haplotypes were handled as single units for association and clustering, since linkage in the cohort was strong. Across around 400 genotyped donors of the cohort, an average of about 240,000 unique TCR beta nucleotide sequences per donor were sequenced, and around 19% of those sequences were non-productive.

Receptor amplification or capture employed the immunoSEQ multiplex PCR assay. A mixture of 60 forward primers for TCR Vbeta segments and 13 reverse primers for TCR Jbeta segments was used in the multiplex PCR. The CDR3 region of rearranged TCR beta genes was amplified from genomic DNA by a multiplex PCR assay. The amplified TCR beta libraries were sequenced on the Illumina HiSeq System as 87-base-pair reads. Per the authors' processing: Across the 700 or so repertoires, a later analysis counted 80 million or so unique TCR beta chains, roughly 11 million of which were shared by at least two donors. Raw reads were error-corrected and collapsed into unique sequences with a nearest-neighbor algorithm that merged closely related sequences to remove PCR and sequencing errors. CDR3 sequences were aligned to IMGT reference sequences to assign V, D and J gene segments. For a sequence to be retained, a match of at least six nucleotides to both a V gene segment and a J gene segment was required. A rearrangement counted as productive if the CDR3 had no stop codons and remained in frame with V and J, and every other rearrangement counted as non-productive. CDR3 was defined according to IMGT convention as the region running from the second conserved V-encoded cysteine to the conserved J-encoded phenylalanine. The earlier analysis of fewer than 700 of the donors excluded sequences that lacked an unambiguous match to a single V gene segment. An earlier analysis of a few hundred of the donors classified V segments as functional when productive rearrangements were above 56.7% and as segregating when the standard deviation between donors was above 5%. A statistical classification framework was built for diagnosing cytomegalovirus status from the catalog of TCR beta chain sequences. In a later analysis, TCR nucleotide sequences were compared against IMGT/GENE-DB human TR gene sequences so that V and J genes could be assigned. The TCRdist pipeline was used in a later analysis to assign CDR3 sequences and most-parsimonious VDJ recombination scenarios. In a later analysis, every TCR beta chain was defined by the combination of its CDR3 amino acid sequence and its V-gene family, and reads without a unique V-gene family were dropped. In a later analysis, nearly 600 highly shared, low-generation-probability nucleotide sequences were removed to address suspected cross-contamination and a sequencing artifact. For each public chain, a later analysis derived a clonal expansion index from normalized ranks of inferred template counts within each repertoire. In a later analysis, generation probabilities were computed with a VDJ recombination model fitted to out-of-frame rearrangements, and the resulting probabilities were checked against IGoR. A later analysis scored TCR-TCR, TCR-HLA and TCR-CMV co-occurrence with hypergeometric tests, applying a repertoire-size bias correction to TCR pairs. To estimate false discovery rates, a later analysis permuted the HLA or CMV assignments 20 times. In a later analysis, co-occurring TCRs were grouped with DBSCAN, and TCRdist sequence similarity was added when clustering was performed within HLA-allele-positive subsets. Repertoires with fewer than 30,000 or more than 120,000 public chains, plus five repertoires with anomalous nucleotide sharing, were excluded from co-occurrence clustering. In its TCRdb copy, this immuneACCESS table keeps in-frame sequences only and misses some clones. Where compared with another copy, unresolved V genes explain less than half of these, and the others have no known cause. Clonal size and the V and J genes are those of that table, whereas D and trimming came from the DNA. This sample's records show almost 40,000 clones. The ten top clones hold 3.2% of the sample.

Broad study findings and their caveats: In a later analysis, HLA-associated TCR beta chains showed more clonal expansion and lower generation probabilities than non-associated chains that were equally common. According to a later analysis, most CMV-associated TCR beta chains appeared to be HLA-restricted, and the HLA associations seemed to be driven largely by CMV exposure. In both the original and validation cohorts, the classifier was reported to diagnose cytomegalovirus status with high specificity and sensitivity. Because the 87-base-pair reads could not distinguish some IMGT-functional V segments, including TRBV6-2 and TRBV6-3, those segments were excluded. When HLA alleles, especially DR and DQ, strongly co-occurred, TCR associations were difficult to assign to individual alleles. The sequencing pipeline was judged likely to have produced a cluster of highly shared sequence variants as a technical artifact. Approximately 18 rarely observed V segments, including chromosome 9 orphons, were excluded from the earlier analysis of a few hundred of the donors because counts were too low. The authors suggested that the approach could potentially be extended to other disease states and immunological phenotypes. The cohort was sequenced for TCR beta chains only, and without alpha or paired-chain data the features that could be detected were limited. A few of the identified cytomegalovirus-associated TCR beta chains were confirmed in vitro to be specific for cytomegalovirus antigens. Several of the top co-occurrence clusters appeared to be linked to parvovirus B19, influenza, CMV and Epstein-Barr virus, according to a later analysis. Most TCR sequences were seen in very few donors, while some public TCRs were found in many individuals. Because some donors lacked HLA typing at each locus, the association tests relied only on the typed subset. The study gave a list of 150 to 200 TCR beta chains associated with cytomegalovirus. A further reported finding was that TCR beta sequences accurately predicted the HLA-A and HLA-B alleles for most subjects in the first cohort. At a false discovery rate of 0.05, a later analysis linked 15,000 to 20,000 TCR beta sequences to specific HLA alleles. In an earlier analysis of more than 500 of the donors, most TCR beta V segments appeared in productive rearrangements about 87% or about 30% of the time, broadly matching IMGT annotations. Sequencing depth was assumed to be roughly uniform across donors in the presence/absence analyses, though that assumption may not hold. An association between a missense DCLRE1C variant and V-gene and J-gene trimming of TCR beta chains was found in a later genetic analysis and replicated in an independent cohort. Linkage disequilibrium might explain the correlated functional status among segregating V segments, but an unknown experimental factor could not be excluded. According to a later genetic analysis, donors in an Asian-associated ancestry cluster had fewer N-insertions in productive TCRs than the roughly 670-donor mean. A later analysis found that TCR association rates varied across HLA loci, with DRB1 alleles showing the most associated TCRs and HLA-C alleles the fewest. For the cohort, immune exposure information was limited to CMV serostatus.

The cysteine opens and the phenylalanine closes a CDR3 of 14 amino acids. Just CDR3 DNA is preserved here, 42 bases in frame from base 1. The germline V gene (reference sequence) supplies CDR1 LNHDA and CDR2 SQIVND. V loses 5 bases at its end and J loses 8 bases; junction bases beyond the gene matches: 6. In total, 500 to 700 healthy bone marrow donors made up the cohort. All cohort members were sampled while nominally healthy, although unrecorded immune exposures were likely present. The donor tested CMV seropositive, placing the donor among the 289 seropositive members of the cohort. Every donor gave a peripheral blood sample, and the peripheral blood mononuclear cells from that sample were used for TCR beta sequencing. Genomic DNA extraction from the blood cell samples was performed with the Qiagen DNeasy Blood Extraction Kit.

This receptor was identified in a woman in her 30s in good health and CMV-seropositive. The sequenced sample was PBMCs. Recombination joined TRBV19 with TRBJ1-6, with 7 central nucleotides matching TRBD1. The CDR3 region: CASSWDSRDSPLHF. The nucleotides read TGTGCCAGTAGTTGGGACAGCCGAGATTCACCCCTCCACTTT.